The rows below give T cell receptor beta chains drawn from one sample of a study of CD8+CD57+ T cells in acquired aplastic anemia. TCRdb fed the reads into MiXCR, producing one record per CDR3 protein. The sample holds about 160,000 distinct CDR3 sequences; under 55% are singletons and the top ten take approximately 3%. The sample taken for sequencing was sorted CD4+, CD8+, or CD8+CD57+ T cells (not recorded which) from PBMCs. The origin of the receptors is a human donor with aplastic anemia. The CDR3 runs from the conserved cysteine through the conserved F or W. Fields, in order: D gene, V gene, J gene, clone size, CDR3 protein, CDR3 DNA. D genes are given only for firm matches. Clone size, where shown, is once, few, many, or a class for clones that have expanded.

D: .
V: TRBV4-1
J: TRBJ2-2
size: once
CDR3: CASSSLTGELFF
DNA: TGCGCCAGCAGCTCCCTCACCGGGGAGCTGTTTTTT

D: .
V: TRBV6-1
J: TRBJ2-2
size: many
CDR3: CASSGNTGELFF
DNA: TGTGCCAGCAGTGGTAACACCGGGGAGCTGTTTTTT

D: .
V: TRBV15
J: TRBJ1-4
size: .
CDR3: CATSSTVQGYEKLFF
DNA: TGTGCCACCAGCAGCACTGTCCAGGGTTATGAAAAACTGTTTTTT

D: TRBD1
V: TRBV20-1
J: TRBJ1-6
size: .
CDR3: CSVRKPGTDSYNSPLHF
DNA: TGCAGTGTGAGAAAGCCCGGGACAGACTCCTATAATTCACCCCTCCACTTT

D: .
V: TRBV9
J: TRBJ1-1
size: many
CDR3: CASSVGGGASNTEAFF
DNA: TGTGCCAGCAGCGTAGGAGGTGGGGCCAGCAACACTGAAGCTTTCTTT

D: .
V: TRBV7-9
J: TRBJ2-1
size: .
CDR3: CASSDLNEQFF
DNA: TGTGCCAGCAGCGACCTCAATGAGCAGTTCTTC

D: .
V: TRBV12-3/TRBV12-4
J: TRBJ2-7
size: many
CDR3: CASSSPYEQYF
DNA: TGTGCCAGCAGTTCCCCCTACGAGCAGTACTTC

D: TRBD1
V: TRBV20-1
J: TRBJ2-7
size: .
CDR3: CSASRTGGRHYEQYF
DNA: TGCAGTGCTAGTCGGACAGGGGGCAGGCACTACGAGCAGTACTTC

D: .
V: TRBV24-1
J: TRBJ2-3
size: once
CDR3: CATRQSSTDTQYF
DNA: TGTGCCACCAGACAGAGTAGCACGGATACGCAGTATTTT

D: TRBD2
V: TRBV29-1
J: TRBJ2-1
size: .
CDR3: CSAPTSGDYNEQFF
DNA: TGCAGCGCCCCGACTAGCGGGGATTACAATGAGCAGTTCTTC

D: .
V: TRBV6-5
J: TRBJ2-7
size: many
CDR3: CASSYSVNPSYEQYF
DNA: TGTGCCAGCAGTTACTCTGTGAATCCTAGCTACGAGCAGTACTTC

D: .
V: TRBV29-1
J: TRBJ2-1
size: .
CDR3: CSVEDQGLDNEQFF
DNA: TGCAGCGTTGAAGATCAGGGGCTGGACAATGAGCAGTTCTTC

D: .
V: TRBV24-1
J: TRBJ1-5
size: .
CDR3: CATSDVTAVPQHF
DNA: TGTGCCACCAGTGATGTTACAGCGGTGCCCCAGCATTTT

D: .
V: TRBV6-5
J: TRBJ2-5
size: .
CDR3: CASSYPTSRVGTQYF
DNA: TGTGCCAGCAGTTACCCGACTAGTCGGGTGGGGACCCAGTACTTC

D: TRBD2
V: TRBV2
J: TRBJ2-3
size: .
CDR3: CATRTTGGLRDTQYF
DNA: TGTGCCACCAGGACAACGGGAGGCCTCCGGGATACGCAGTATTTT

D: .
V: TRBV12-3/TRBV12-4
J: TRBJ2-1
size: .
CDR3: CAIHASYNEQFF
DNA: TGTGCCATCCACGCCTCCTACAATGAGCAGTTCTTC

D: .
V: TRBV29-1
J: TRBJ1-1
size: .
CDR3: CSVVTFMNTEAFF
DNA: TGCAGCGTTGTAACCTTTATGAACACTGAAGCTTTCTTT

D: .
V: TRBV19
J: TRBJ1-1
size: many
CDR3: CASKSTDNTEAFF
DNA: TGTGCCAGTAAATCGACGGACAACACTGAAGCTTTCTTT